The sequence of this TCR beta chain was determined in a study of blood T cell repertoires in COVID-19 (dated by TCRdb to 2018 to 2021). Concerning the study at large: Collaborator samples came from the United States, Italy and Spain and covered acute and convalescent phases of COVID-19. The material from the prospective study consisted of cDNA or gDNA derived from T cells, B-cell-depleted T cells, or PBMCs. Deeply sampled blood TCRbeta repertoires from subjects exposed to, actively infected with, or recovered from COVID-19 were included in the dataset. The repertoires were released in a freely available public database intended as a resource for research on the immune response to SARS-CoV-2. Samples were obtained from the ongoing ImmuneRACE study (first 160 participants) and from some 1,200 subjects provided by 6 global collaborators. Nearly every sample came with metadata listing a de-identified subject ID, COVID-19 status, age in years and sex. HLA class I and class II types, where available, came from metadata supplied by the sample provider rather than from assay-based typing.

As to this clone: No cognate antigen has been identified for it. One base away there is no much larger clone; base qualities are not given.

The collaborating institutions used their own protocols to collect whole blood in K2EDTA tubes. For TCRbeta analysis, collaborators shipped samples in one of three forms: frozen whole blood, isolated PBMCs, or DNA extracted from either of those sample types. Broader findings and caveats from the paper: Clinical and demographic metadata were provided uncurated, with the amount varying by source and participant.

Per the germline V gene, KGHDR is the CDR1 and SFDVKD is the CDR2. The CDR3 has 15 amino acids, counting the end cysteine and phenylalanine. Left in the record is the CDR3 DNA by itself, 45 bases read in frame from the first base. V loses 0 bases of germline sequence and J loses 5 bases, and the interval between the two ends is 10 bases. The immunoSEQ Assay, a bias-controlled multiplex PCR, was used to amplify TCRbeta CDR3 regions from genomic DNA. The published analysis was carried out like this. The number of nucleated cells in each sample was estimated by amplification of reference gene primers within the assay. To quantify the absolute abundance of each unique TCRbeta CDR3 rearrangement, sequence reads were collapsed and filtered. For each sample, productive Simpson clonality was calculated by taking the square root of Simpson's diversity index across productive rearrangements. The clones in this table, taken by TCRdb from immuneACCESS, are in-frame only. Not every clone is retained; where verified, under half of the shortfall comes from an unresolved V gene, and the cause of the rest is unknown. V and J calls and clone size are as listed in that table; D and trimming were resolved from the DNA. This sample lists 97,000 or so clones; approximately 90% were detected once. The ten largest clones take up 1.7% of the sample.

The sequence came from a man aged 60 to 69 with acute or convalescent COVID-19. This chain is built from TRBV24-1 and TRBJ2-1, with the D gene not clear enough to name. Sequencing used peripheral blood. CDR3 loop: CATSDLGERNNEQFF. The nucleotide sequence reads as follows: TGTGCCACCAGTGATTTGGGTGAGAGAAACAATGAGCAGTTCTTC.